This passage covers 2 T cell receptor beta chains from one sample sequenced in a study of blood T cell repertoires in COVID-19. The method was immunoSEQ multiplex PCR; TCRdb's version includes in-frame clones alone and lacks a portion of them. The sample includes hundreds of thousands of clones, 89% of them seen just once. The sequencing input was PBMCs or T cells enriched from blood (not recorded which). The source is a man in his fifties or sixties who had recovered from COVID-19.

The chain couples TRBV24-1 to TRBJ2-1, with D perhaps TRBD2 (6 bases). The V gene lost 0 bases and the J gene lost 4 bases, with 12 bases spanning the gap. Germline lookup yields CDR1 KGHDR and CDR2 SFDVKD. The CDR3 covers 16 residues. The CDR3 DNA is TGTGCCACCAGTGATTTGCGAGCGGGTCAATACAATGAGCAGTTCTTC. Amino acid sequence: CATSDLRAGQYNEQFF.

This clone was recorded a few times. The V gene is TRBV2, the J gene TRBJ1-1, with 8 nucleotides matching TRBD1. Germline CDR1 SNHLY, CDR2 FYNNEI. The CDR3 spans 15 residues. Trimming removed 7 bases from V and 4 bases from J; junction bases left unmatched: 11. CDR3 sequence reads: CASTYGQGGGTEAFF. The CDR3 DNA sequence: TGTGCCAGCACTTACGGACAGGGAGGGGGCACTGAAGCTTTCTTT.